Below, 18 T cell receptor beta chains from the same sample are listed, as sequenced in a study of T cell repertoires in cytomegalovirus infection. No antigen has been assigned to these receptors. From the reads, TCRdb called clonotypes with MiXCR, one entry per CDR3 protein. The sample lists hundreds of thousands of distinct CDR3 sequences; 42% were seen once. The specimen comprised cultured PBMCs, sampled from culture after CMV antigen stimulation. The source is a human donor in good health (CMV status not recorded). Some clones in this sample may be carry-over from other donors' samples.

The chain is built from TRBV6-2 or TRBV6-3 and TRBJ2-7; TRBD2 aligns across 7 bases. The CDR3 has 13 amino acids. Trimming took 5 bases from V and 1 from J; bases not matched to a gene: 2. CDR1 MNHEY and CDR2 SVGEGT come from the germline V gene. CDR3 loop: CASSSGDSYEQYF. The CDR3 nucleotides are TGTGCCAGCAGTAGCGGGGATTCCTACGAGCAGTACTTC.

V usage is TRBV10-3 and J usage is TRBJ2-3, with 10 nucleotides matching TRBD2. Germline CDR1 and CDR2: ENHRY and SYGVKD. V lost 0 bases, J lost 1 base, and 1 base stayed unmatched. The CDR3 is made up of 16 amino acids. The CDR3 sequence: CAISESGTSGTDTQYF. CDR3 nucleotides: TGTGCCATCAGTGAGTCGGGGACTAGCGGCACAGATACGCAGTATTTT.

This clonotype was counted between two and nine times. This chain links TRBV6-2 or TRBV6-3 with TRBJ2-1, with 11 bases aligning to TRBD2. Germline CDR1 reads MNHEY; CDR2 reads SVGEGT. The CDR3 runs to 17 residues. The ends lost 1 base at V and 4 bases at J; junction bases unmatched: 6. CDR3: CASSYLGTSGIYNEQFF. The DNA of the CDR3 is TGTGCCAGCAGTTACTTGGGGACTAGCGGAATATACAATGAGCAGTTCTTC.

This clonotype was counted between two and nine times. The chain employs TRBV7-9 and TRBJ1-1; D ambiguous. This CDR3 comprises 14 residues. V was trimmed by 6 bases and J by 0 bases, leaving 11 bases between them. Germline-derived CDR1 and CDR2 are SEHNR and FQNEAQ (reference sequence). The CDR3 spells CASRRDGLNTEAFF. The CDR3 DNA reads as TGTGCCAGCAGACGTGACGGACTGAACACTGAAGCTTTCTTT.

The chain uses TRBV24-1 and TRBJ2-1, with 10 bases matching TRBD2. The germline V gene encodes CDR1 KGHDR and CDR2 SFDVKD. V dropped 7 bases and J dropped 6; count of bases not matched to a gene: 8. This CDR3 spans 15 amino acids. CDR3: CATSEPGLASNEQFF. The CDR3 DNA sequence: TGTGCCACCAGCGAACCGGGACTAGCGAGCAATGAGCAGTTCTTC.

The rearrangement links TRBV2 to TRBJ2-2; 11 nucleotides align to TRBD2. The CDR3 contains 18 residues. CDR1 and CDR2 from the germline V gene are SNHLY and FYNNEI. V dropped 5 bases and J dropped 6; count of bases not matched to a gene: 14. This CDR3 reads CASSRRGATSGKPGELFF. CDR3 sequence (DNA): TGTGCCAGCAGTCGTCGGGGGGCGACTAGCGGGAAACCCGGGGAGCTGTTTTTT.

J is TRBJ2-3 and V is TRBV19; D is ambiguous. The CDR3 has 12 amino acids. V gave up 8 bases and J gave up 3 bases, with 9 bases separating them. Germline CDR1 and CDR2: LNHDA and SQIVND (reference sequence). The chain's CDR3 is CASLSGTDTQYF. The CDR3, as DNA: TGTGCCAGTCTCTCAGGAACAGATACGCAGTATTTT.

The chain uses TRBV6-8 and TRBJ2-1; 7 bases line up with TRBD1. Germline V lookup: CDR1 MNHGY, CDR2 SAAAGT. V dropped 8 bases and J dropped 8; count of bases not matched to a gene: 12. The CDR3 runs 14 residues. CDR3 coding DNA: TGTGCCAGCGGACGGGACAGAACTCGCCATGAGCAGTTCTTC. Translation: CASGRDRTRHEQFF.

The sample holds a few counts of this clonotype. CDR3 amino acids: CASSSRGGGARETQYF. The CDR3 nucleotides are TGTGCCAGCAGTTCCCGAGGCGGGGGGGCCCGTGAGACCCAGTACTTC. This sequence joins TRBV6-1 and TRBJ2-5; TRBD2 matches 9 bases. Germline V gene sequence: CDR1 MNHNS, CDR2 SASEGT. With 5 bases clipped from V and 5 bases from J, the junction kept 12 bases outside the gene matches. This CDR3 comprises 16 residues.

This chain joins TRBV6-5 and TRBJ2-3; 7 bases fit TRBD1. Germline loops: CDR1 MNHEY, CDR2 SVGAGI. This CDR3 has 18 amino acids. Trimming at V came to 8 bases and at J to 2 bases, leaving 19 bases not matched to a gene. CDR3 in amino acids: CASGIIGSLGGVTDTQYF. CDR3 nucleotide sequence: TGTGCCAGCGGTATAATCGGAAGCCTAGGGGGCGTCACAGATACGCAGTATTTT.

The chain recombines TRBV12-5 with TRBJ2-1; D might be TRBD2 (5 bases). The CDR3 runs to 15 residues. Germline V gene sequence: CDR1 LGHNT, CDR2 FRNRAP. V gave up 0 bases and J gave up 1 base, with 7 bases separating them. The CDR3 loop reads CASGLVTGSYNEQFF. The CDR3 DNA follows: TGTGCTAGTGGTTTGGTAACGGGGTCCTACAATGAGCAGTTCTTC. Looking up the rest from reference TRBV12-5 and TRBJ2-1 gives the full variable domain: DARVTQTPRHKVTEMGQEVTMRCQPILGHNTVFWYRQTMMQGLELLAYFRNRAPLDDSGMPKDRFSAEMPDATLATLKIQPSEPRDSAVYFCASGLVTGSYNEQFFGPGTRLTVL.

The CDR3 sequence is CASSQFSGSGGTQYF. As DNA, the CDR3 is TGCGCCAGCAGCCAATTTTCTGGGTCCGGGGGGACCCAGTACTTC. This sequence joins TRBV4-3 and TRBJ2-5, with D possibly matching TRBD2 (6 bases). The V gene's germline CDR1 is LGHNA and CDR2 YSLEER. This CDR3 contains 15 residues. The ends were cut back, 2 bases at V and 7 bases at J, with 17 bases in the middle.

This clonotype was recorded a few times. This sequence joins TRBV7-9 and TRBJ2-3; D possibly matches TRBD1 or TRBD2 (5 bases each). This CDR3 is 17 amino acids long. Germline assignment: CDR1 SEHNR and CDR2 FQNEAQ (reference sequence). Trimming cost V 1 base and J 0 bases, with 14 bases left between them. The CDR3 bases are TGTGCCAGCAGCTTAGGCACCGGGGCCGGGAGCACAGATACGCAGTATTTT. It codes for CASSLGTGAGSTDTQYF.

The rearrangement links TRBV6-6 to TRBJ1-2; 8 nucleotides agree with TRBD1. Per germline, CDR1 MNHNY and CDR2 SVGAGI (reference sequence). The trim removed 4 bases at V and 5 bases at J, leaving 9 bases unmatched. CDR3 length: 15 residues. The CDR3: CASSSAGQELYGYTF. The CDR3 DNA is TGTGCCAGCAGTTCCGCGGGACAGGAGTTATATGGCTACACCTTC.

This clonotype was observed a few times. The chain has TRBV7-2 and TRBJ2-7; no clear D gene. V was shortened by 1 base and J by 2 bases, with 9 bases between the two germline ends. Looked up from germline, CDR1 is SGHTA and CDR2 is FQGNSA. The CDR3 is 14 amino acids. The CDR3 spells CASSLGYGTYEQYF. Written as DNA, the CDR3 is TGTGCCAGCAGCTTAGGATATGGTACCTACGAGCAGTACTTC.

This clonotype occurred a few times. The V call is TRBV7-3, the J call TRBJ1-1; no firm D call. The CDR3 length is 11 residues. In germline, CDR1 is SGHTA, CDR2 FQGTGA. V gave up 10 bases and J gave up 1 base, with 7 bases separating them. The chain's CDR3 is CAIDTNTEAFF. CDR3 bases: TGTGCCATAGACACGAACACTGAAGCTTTCTTT.

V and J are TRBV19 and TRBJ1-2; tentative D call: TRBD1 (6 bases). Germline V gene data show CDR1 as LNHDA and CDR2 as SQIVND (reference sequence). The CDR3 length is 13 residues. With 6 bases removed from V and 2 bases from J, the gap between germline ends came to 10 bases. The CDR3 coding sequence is TGTGCCAGTAGGATAACAGGGAACTATGGCTACACCTTC. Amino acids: CASRITGNYGYTF.

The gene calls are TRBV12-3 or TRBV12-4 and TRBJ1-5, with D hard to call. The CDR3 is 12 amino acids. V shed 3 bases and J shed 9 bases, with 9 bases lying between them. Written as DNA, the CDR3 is TGTGCCAGCAGTTTTGGAGTCGGGCCCCAGCATTTT. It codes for CASSFGVGPQHF.